One and the same sample provided the 10 T cell receptor beta chains below, sequenced in a study of T cell responses to AZD1222 COVID-19 vaccine. Clones were sequenced by immunoSEQ multiplex PCR, and TCRdb holds only the in-frame ones, with some missing. The sample has about 84,000 clones; about 85% are singletons. This sample comprised peripheral blood, obtained on day 0 of AZD1222 vaccination. These receptors came from an adult in good health.

V gene TRBV21-1 combines with J gene TRBJ1-1; TRBD1, the table's D call, was not compared with the DNA. TRBV21-1 is reported as a pseudogene. The CDR3 sequence is 15 residues long. CDR3: CASSKVPTGVTEAFF. Written as DNA, the CDR3 is TGTGCCAGCAGCAAAGTCCCGACAGGGGTCACTGAAGCTTTCTTT.

The rearrangement links TRBV7-2 to TRBJ2-3; 7 bases align to TRBD1. Germline V CDR1 and CDR2: SGHTA, FQGNSA. The trim removed 5 bases at V and 0 bases at J, leaving 5 bases unmatched. The CDR3 runs 15 residues. The CDR3 is CASSRGQLSTDTQYF. The CDR3 coding sequence is TGTGCCAGCAGCCGGGGACAGCTCAGCACAGATACGCAGTATTTT.

The J gene is TRBJ2-5, the V gene TRBV6-5; 8 positions match TRBD2. The germline V gene encodes CDR1 MNHEY and CDR2 SVGAGI. This CDR3 is 14 amino acids long. The ends lost 11 bases at V and 3 bases at J; junction bases unmatched: 11. The CDR3, as DNA: TGTGCCTGTTCTACTAGCGGTAAGAAAGAGACCCAGTACTTC. It specifies CACSTSGKKETQYF.

The chain joins TRBV6-2 or TRBV6-3 to TRBJ2-7, with D possibly TRBD1 on 6 matching bases. The CDR3 loop spans 16 amino acids. The V gene's germline CDR1 is MNHEY and CDR2 SVGEGT. The V and J ends lost 6 bases and 5 bases respectively, with 23 bases between them. CDR3 DNA: TGTGCCAGCAGCGTTACCTCTTACAGGGCCGACGACGAGCAGTACTTC. Its translation: CASSVTSYRADDEQYF.

The V and J genes are TRBV21-1 and TRBJ2-3; the D call of TRBD2 is as the table states it, not checked on the DNA. TRBV21-1 is reported as a pseudogene. The CDR3 loop spans 17 amino acids. Here the CDR3 reads CASSKRTSGRTTDTQYF. The CDR3 nucleotides read TGTGCCAGCAGCAAACGGACTAGCGGGAGGACCACAGATACGCAGTATTTT.

The rearrangement joins TRBV4-2 to TRBJ1-4; TRBD1 agrees at 10 bases. The V gene end was trimmed by 1 base and the J gene end by 6 bases; junction bases not matched to a gene: 5. Germline V CDR1 and CDR2: LGHNA, YNFKEQ. There are 16 residues in the CDR3. CDR3 residues: CASSQVAGTGDEKLFF. The DNA of the CDR3 is TGTGCCAGCAGCCAAGTTGCCGGGACAGGGGATGAAAAACTGTTTTTT.

This rearrangement joins TRBV27 to TRBJ1-3, with D unclear. Germline loops: CDR1 MNHEY, CDR2 SMNVEV (reference sequence). V dropped 6 bases and J dropped 0 bases, with 12 bases sitting between them. The CDR3 sequence is 15 residues long. CDR3 residues: CASRRSESSGNTIYF. The CDR3 nucleotides read TGTGCCAGCAGACGCAGCGAGAGCTCTGGAAACACCATATATTTT.

This clone came up once. CDR3 bases: TGTGCCAGCTCACCACTGGGGTTACAGGGGAGGACTGAAGCTTTCTTT. Its protein is CASSPLGLQGRTEAFF. The chain has TRBV18 and TRBJ1-1, with 7 bases identical to TRBD1. Trimming at V came to 1 base and at J to 5 bases, leaving 10 bases not matched to a gene. Germline V gene lookup returns CDR1 KGHSH and CDR2 LQKENI. The CDR3 extends over 16 amino acids.

This chain uses TRBV7-3 with TRBJ2-3, with D perhaps matching TRBD2 (5 bases). The CDR3 runs 13 residues. V was clipped by 6 bases and J by 6 bases, with 13 bases between them. Germline V gene data show CDR1 as SGHTA and CDR2 as FQGTGA. The CDR3 region has the DNA TGTGCCAGCAGTCTACTAGGAGCTGATACGCAGTATTTT. Protein product: CASSLLGADTQYF.

The rearrangement uses TRBV5-1 and TRBJ2-3; 14 bases are a match to TRBD2. Germline loops: CDR1 SGHRS, CDR2 YFSETQ. V shed 4 bases and J 5 bases; nucleotides not matched to a gene: 9. This CDR3 region has 17 residues. CDR3 DNA: TGCGCCAGCAGCCCCGACAAAGGGACTAGCGGGAGAGATACGCAGTATTTT. This encodes CASSPDKGTSGRDTQYF. Drawing the rest from reference TRBV5-1 and TRBJ2-3, the complete variable domain is KAGVTQTPRYLIKTRGQQVTLSCSPISGHRSVSWYQQTPGQGLQFLFEYFSETQRNKGNFPGRFSGRQFSNSRSEMNVSTLELGDSALYLCASSPDKGTSGRDTQYFGPGTRLTVL.